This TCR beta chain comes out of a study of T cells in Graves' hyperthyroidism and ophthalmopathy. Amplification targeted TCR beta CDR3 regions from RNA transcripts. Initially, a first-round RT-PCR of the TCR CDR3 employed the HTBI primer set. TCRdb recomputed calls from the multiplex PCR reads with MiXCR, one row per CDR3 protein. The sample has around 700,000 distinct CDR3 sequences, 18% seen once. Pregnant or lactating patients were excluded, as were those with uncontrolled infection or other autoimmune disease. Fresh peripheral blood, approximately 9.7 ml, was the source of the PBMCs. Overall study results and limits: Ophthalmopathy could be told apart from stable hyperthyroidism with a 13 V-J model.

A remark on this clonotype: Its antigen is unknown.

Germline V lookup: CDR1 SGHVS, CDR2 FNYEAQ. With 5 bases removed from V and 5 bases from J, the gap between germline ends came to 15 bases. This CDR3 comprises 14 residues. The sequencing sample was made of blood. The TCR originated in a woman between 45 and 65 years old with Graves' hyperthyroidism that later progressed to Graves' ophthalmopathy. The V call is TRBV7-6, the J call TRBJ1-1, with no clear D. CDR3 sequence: CASSPLVGRTEAFF. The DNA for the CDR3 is TGTGCCAGCAGCCCCCTCGTGGGGAGGACTGAAGCTTTCTTT. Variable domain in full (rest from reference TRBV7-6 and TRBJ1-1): GAGVSQSPRYKVTKRGQDVALRCDPISGHVSLYWYRQALGQGPEFLTYFNYEAQQDKSGLPNDRFSAERPEGSISTLTIQRTEQRDSAMYRCASSPLVGRTEAFFGQGTRLTVV.